This T cell receptor (beta chain) came from a study of shared clonotypes between healthy human individuals. This clone was seen at least ten times. Sequencing was performed with immunoSEQ multiplex PCR; in TCRdb, only in-frame clones are kept and a portion is missing. The sample includes about 680,000 clones, around 67% of them seen just once. The receptor was derived from a woman aged 30 to 39 in good health. Sequenced material: memory CD4+ T cells sorted from blood. Subset denoted: CD45RA-negative fraction.

As DNA, the CDR3 is TGTGCCAGTAGTATCAGGGAGGGGTATGGCTACACCTTC. Translated, it gives CASSIREGYGYTF. The chain has TRBV19 and TRBJ1-2; perhaps TRBD1 as D (5 bases). Germline V gene data show CDR1 as LNHDA and CDR2 as SQIVND (reference sequence). The CDR3 runs 13 residues. V was shortened by 3 bases and J by 5 bases, with 10 bases between the two germline ends. Full variable domain (missing parts from reference TRBV19 and TRBJ1-2): DGGITQSPKYLFRKEGQNVTLSCEQNLNHDAMYWYRQDPGQGLRLIYYSQIVNDFQKGDIAEGYSVSREKKESFPLTVTSAQKNPTAFYLCASSIREGYGYTFGSGTRLTVV.